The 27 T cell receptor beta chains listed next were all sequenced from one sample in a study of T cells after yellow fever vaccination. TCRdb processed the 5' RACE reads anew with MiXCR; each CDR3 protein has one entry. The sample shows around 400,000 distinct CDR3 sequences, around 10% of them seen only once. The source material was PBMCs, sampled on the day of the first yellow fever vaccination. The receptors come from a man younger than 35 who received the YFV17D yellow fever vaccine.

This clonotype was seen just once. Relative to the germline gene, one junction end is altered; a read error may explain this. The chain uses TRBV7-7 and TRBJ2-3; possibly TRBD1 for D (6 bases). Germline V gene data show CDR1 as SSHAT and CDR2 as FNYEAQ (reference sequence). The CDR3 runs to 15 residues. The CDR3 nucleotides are TGTGCTAGCAGGTCCAGGGGAATTAGCACAGATACGCAGTATTTT. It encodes CASRSRGISTDTQYF.

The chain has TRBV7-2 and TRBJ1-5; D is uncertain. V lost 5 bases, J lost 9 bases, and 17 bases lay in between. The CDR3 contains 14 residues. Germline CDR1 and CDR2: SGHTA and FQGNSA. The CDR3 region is CASSPSPATSPQHF. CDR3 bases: TGTGCCAGCAGCCCGAGTCCGGCTACTTCGCCCCAGCATTTT.

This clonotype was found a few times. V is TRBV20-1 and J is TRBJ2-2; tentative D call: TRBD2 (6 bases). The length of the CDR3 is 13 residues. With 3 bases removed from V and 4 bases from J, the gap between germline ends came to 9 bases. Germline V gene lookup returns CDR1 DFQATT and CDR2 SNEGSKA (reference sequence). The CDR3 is CSARGTGTGELFF. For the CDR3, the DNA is TGCAGTGCTAGGGGGACTGGCACCGGGGAGCTGTTTTTT.

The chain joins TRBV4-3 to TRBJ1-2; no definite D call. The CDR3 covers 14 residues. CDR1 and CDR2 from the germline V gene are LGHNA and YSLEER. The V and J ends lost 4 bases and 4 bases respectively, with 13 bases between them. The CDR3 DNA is TGCGCCAGCAGCCCCTCAGATACCCGCTATGGCTACACCTTC. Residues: CASSPSDTRYGYTF.

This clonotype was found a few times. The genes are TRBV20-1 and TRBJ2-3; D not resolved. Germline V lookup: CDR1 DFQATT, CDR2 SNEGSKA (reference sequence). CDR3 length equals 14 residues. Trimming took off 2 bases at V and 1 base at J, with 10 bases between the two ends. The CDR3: CSARRGFGTDTQYF. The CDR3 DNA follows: TGCAGTGCTAGACGAGGATTCGGCACAGATACGCAGTATTTT.

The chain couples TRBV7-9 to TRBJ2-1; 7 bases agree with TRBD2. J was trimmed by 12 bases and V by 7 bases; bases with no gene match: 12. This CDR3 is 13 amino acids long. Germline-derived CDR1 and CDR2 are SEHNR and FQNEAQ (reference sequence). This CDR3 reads CASNSGGGLGQFF. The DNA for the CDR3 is TGTGCCAGCAACAGTGGGGGGGGTTTAGGGCAGTTCTTC.

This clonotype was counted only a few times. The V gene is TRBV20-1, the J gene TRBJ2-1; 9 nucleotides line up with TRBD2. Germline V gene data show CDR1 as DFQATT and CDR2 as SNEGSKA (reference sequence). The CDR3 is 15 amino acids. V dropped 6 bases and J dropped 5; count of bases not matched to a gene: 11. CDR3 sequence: CSAHPSGGPHNEQFF. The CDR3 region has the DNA TGCAGTGCCCATCCCAGCGGGGGGCCCCACAATGAGCAGTTCTTC.

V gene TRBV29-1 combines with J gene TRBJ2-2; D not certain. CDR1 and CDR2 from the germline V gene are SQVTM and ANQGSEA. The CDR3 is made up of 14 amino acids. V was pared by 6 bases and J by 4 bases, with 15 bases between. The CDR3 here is CSVKGNWVTGELFF. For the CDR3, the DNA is TGCAGCGTGAAGGGAAATTGGGTCACCGGGGAGCTGTTTTTT.

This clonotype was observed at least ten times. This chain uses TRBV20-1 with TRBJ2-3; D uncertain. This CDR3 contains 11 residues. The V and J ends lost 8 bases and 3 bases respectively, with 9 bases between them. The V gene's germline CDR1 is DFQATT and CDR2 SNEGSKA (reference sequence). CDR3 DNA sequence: TGCAGTTGCCGGCCGACAGATACGCAGTATTTT. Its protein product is CSCRPTDTQYF.

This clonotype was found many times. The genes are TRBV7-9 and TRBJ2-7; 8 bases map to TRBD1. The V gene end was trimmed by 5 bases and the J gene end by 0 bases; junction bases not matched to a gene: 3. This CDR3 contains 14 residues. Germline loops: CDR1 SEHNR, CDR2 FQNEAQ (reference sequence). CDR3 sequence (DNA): TGTGCCAGCAGCCGGACAGGGAGCTCCTACGAGCAGTACGTC. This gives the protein CASSRTGSSYEQYV.

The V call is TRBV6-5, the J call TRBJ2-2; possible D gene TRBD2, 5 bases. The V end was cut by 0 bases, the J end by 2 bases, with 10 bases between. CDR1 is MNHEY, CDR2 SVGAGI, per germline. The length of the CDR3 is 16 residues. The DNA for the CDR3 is TGTGCCAGCAGTTACTCGCCTGGACTTAACACCGGGGAGCTGTTTTTT. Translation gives CASSYSPGLNTGELFF.

The CDR3 DNA follows: TGCGCCAGCAGCCGGCTGGGGGAGGGCTACGAGCAGTACTTC. This codes for CASSRLGEGYEQYF. The V gene is TRBV5-1, the J gene TRBJ2-7, with 7 nucleotides matching TRBD2. There are 14 residues in the CDR3. V gave up 4 bases and J gave up 3 bases; unmatched junction bases: 7. The germline V gene encodes CDR1 SGHRS and CDR2 YFSETQ.

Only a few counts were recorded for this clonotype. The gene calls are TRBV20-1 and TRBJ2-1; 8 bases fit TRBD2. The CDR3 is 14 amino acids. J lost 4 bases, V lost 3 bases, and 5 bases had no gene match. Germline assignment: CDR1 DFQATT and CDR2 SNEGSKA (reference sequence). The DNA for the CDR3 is TGCAGTGCTAGGACTAGCGAGGCTTACAATGAGCAGTTCTTC. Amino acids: CSARTSEAYNEQFF.

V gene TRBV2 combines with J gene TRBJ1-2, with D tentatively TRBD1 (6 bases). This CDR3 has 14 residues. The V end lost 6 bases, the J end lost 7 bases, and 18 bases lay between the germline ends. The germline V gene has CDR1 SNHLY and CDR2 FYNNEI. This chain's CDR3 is CASSATGFIGGYTF. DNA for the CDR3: TGTGCCAGCAGCGCGACAGGATTTATCGGTGGCTACACCTTC.

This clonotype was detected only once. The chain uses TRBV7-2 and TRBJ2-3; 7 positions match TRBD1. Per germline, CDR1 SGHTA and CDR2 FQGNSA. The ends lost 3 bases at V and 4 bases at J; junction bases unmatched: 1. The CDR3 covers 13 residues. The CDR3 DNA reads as TGTGCCAGCAGCTTCGACAGGGCAGATACGCAGTATTTT. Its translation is CASSFDRADTQYF. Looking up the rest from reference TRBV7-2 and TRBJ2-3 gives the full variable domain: GAGVSQSPSNKVTEKGKDVELRCDPISGHTALYWYRQSLGQGLEFLIYFQGNSAPDKSGLPSDRFSAERTGGSVSTLTIQRTQQEDSAVYLCASSFDRADTQYFGPGTRLTVL.

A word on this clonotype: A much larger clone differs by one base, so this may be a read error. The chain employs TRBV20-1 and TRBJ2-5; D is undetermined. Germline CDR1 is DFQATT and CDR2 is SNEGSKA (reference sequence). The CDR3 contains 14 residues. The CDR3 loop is CSARDLLSIETRYF. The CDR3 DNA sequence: TGCAGTGCTAGAGATTTATTGAGTATAGAGACCCGGTACTTC.

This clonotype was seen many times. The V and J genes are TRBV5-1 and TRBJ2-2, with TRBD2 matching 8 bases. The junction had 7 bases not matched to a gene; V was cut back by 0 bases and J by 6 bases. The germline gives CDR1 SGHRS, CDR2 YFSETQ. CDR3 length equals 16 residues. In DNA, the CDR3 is TGCGCCAGCAGCTTGGCCGCTAGCGGGCTGGCCGGGGAGCTGTTTTTT. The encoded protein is CASSLAASGLAGELFF.

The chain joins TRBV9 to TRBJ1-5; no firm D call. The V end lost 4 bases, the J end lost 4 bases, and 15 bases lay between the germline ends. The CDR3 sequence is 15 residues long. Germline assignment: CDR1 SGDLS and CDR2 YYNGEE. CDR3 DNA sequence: TGTGCCAGCAGCTTAGGCGTAGGGAGGAATCAGCCCCAGCATTTT. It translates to CASSLGVGRNQPQHF.

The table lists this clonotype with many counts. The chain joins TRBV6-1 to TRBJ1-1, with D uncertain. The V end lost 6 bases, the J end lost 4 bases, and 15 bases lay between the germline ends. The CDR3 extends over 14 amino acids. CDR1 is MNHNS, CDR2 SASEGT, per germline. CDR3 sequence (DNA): TGTGCCAGCAGCAGAAGGTCGGAAAGCACTGAAGCTTTCTTT. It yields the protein CASSRRSESTEAFF.

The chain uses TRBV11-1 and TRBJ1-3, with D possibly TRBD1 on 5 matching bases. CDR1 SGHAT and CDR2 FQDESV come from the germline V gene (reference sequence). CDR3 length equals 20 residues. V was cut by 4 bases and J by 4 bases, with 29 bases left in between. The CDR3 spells CASSSALRKDRGAQGNTIYF. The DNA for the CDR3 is TGTGCCAGCAGCTCTGCTCTTCGGAAAGACAGAGGGGCGCAAGGAAACACCATATATTTT.

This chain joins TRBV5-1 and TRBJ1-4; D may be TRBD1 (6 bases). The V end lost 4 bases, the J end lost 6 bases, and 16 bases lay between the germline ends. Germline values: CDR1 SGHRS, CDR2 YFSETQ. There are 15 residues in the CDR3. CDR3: CASSRVQGSDEKLFF. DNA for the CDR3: TGCGCCAGCAGCCGGGTACAGGGTTCGGATGAAAAACTGTTTTTT.

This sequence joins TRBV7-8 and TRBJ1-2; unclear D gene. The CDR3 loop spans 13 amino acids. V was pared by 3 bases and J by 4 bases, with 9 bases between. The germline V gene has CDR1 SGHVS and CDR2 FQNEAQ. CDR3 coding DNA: TGTGCCAGCAGCTTCGGGAACATCTATGGCTACACCTTC. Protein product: CASSFGNIYGYTF.

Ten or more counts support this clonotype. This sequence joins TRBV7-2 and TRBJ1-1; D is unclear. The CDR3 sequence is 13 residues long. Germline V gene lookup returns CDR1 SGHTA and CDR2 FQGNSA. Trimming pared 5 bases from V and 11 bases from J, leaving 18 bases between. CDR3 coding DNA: TGTGCCAGCAGCCCCTCAGGCCCCGGTGGGGCTTTCTTT. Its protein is CASSPSGPGGAFF. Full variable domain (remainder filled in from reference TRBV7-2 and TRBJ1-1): GAGVSQSPSNKVTEKGKDVELRCDPISGHTALYWYRQSLGQGLEFLIYFQGNSAPDKSGLPSDRFSAERTGGSVSTLTIQRTQQEDSAVYLCASSPSGPGGAFFGQGTRLTVV.

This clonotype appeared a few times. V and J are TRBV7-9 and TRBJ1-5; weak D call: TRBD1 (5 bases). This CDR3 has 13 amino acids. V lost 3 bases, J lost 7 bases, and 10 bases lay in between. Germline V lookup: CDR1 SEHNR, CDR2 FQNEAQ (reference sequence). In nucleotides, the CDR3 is TGTGCCAGCAGCTTGGAGGGGAGCCAGCCCCAGCATTTT. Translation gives CASSLEGSQPQHF.

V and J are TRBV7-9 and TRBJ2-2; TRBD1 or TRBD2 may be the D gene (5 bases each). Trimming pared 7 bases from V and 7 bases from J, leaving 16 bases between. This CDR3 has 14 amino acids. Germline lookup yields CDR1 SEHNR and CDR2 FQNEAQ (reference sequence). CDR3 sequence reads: CASTNPTGRGELFF. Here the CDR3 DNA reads TGTGCCAGCACCAACCCAACGGGGCGCGGGGAGCTGTTTTTT.

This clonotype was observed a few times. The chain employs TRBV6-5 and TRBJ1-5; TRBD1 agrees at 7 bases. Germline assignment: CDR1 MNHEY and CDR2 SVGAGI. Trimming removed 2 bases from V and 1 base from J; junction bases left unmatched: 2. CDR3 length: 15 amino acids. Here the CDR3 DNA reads TGTGCCAGCAGTTACGGGACAGCAAGCAATCAGCCCCAGCATTTT. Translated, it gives CASSYGTASNQPQHF.

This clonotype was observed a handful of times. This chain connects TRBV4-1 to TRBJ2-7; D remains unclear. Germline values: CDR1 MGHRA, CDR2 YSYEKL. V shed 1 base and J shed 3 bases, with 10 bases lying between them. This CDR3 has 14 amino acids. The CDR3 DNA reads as TGCGCCAGCAGCCAAGTGAGTACAGTCTACGAGCAGTACTTC. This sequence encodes CASSQVSTVYEQYF.